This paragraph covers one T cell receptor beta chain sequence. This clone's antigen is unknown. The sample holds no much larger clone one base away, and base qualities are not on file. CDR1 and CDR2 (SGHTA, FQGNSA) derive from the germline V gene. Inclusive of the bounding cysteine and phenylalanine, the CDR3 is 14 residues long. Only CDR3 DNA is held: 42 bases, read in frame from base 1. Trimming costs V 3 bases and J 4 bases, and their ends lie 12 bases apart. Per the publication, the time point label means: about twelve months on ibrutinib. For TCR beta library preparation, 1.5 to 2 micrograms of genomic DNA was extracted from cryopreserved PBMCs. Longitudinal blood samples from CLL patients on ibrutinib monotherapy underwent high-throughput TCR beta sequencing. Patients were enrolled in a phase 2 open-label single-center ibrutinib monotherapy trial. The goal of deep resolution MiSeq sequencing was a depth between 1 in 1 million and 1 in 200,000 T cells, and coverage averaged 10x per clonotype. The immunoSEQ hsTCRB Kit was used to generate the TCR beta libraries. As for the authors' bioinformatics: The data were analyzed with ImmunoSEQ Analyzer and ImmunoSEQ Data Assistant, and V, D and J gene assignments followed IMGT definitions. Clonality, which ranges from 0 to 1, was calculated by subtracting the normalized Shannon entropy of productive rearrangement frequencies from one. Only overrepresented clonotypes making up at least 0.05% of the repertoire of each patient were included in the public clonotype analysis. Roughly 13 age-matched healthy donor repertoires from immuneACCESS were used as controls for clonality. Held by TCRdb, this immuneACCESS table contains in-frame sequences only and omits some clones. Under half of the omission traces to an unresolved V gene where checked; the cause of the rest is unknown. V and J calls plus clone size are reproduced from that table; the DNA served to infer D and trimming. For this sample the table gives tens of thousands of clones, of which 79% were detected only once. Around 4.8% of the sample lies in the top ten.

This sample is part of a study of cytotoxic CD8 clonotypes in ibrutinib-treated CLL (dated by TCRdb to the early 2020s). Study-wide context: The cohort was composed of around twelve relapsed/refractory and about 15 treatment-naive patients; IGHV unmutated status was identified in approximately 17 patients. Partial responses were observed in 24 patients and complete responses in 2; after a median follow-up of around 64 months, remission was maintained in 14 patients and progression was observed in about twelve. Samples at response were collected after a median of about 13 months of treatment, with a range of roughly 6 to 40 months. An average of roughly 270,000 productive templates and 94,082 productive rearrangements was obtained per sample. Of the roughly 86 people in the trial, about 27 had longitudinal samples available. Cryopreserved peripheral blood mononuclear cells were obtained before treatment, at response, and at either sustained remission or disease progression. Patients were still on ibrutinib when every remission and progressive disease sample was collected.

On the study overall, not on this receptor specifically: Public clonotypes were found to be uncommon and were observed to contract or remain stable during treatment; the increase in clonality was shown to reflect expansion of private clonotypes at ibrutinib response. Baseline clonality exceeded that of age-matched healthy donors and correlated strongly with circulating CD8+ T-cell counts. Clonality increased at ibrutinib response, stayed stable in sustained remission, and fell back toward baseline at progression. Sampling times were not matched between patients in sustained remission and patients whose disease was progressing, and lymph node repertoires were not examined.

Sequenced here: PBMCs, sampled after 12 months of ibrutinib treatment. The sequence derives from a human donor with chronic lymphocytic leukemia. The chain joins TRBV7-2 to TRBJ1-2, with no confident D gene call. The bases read TGTGCCAGCAGCTTTAGTGCAGAAGCCTATGGCTACACCTTC. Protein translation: CASSFSAEAYGYTF. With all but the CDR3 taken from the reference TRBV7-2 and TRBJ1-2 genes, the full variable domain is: GAGVSQSPSNKVTEKGKDVELRCDPISGHTALYWYRQSLGQGLEFLIYFQGNSAPDKSGLPSDRFSAERTGGSVSTLTIQRTQQEDSAVYLCASSFSAEAYGYTFGSGTRLTVV.